The rows below give T cell receptor beta chains drawn from one sample of a study of early stage breast cancer tumors. Using immunoSEQ multiplex PCR, the repertoire was profiled, and TCRdb retains in-frame clones only, with some absent. The repertoire holds under 45,000 clones, around 70% seen once, with about 7% in the top ten. The sequencing sample was made of blood. The source is a person aged 50-59 years with breast cancer. The CDR3 runs from the conserved cysteine through the conserved F or W. The D gene is left open where the match is weak. Only part of the rows carry a size: once, few, many, or a class if the clone is expanded.

>TRBV10-3|TRBJ1-4|.|once
CAISAGGEEKLFF
TGTGCCATCAGTGCTGGGGGCGAGGAAAAACTGTTTTTT
>TRBV10-3|TRBJ1-5|TRBD1|.
CASRQGEDQPQHF
TGTGCCAGCCGACAGGGCGAGGATCAGCCCCAGCATTTT
>TRBV7-2|TRBJ2-2|TRBD1|.
CAKGPGTGNTGELFF
TGTGCCAAAGGGCCCGGGACAGGGAACACCGGGGAGCTGTTTTTT
>TRBV7-6|TRBJ2-1|.|.
CASSPPLGSGEQFF
TGTGCCAGCAGTCCCCCGTTGGGGAGTGGTGAGCAGTTCTTC
>TRBV7-9|TRBJ1-2|.|.
CASSLYEYGYTF
TGTGCCAGCAGCTTATACGAGTACGGCTACACCTTC
>TRBV27|TRBJ1-6|.|few
CASSLSTGKSPLHF
TGTGCCAGCAGTTTGTCAACAGGGAAATCACCCCTCCACTTT
>TRBV27|TRBJ2-1|.|.
CASSPGGRSPRGYNEQFF
TGTGCCAGCAGTCCAGGAGGGAGGTCCCCCCGGGGGTACAATGAGCAGTTCTTC
>TRBV23-1|TRBJ1-1|.|.
CASSQTTGQTLNTEAFF
TGCGCCAGCAGTCAAACTACTGGACAGACCCTGAACACTGAAGCTTTCTTT
>TRBV6-6|TRBJ2-7|.|.
CASSHLKDKNYEQYF
TGTGCCAGCAGCCATCTTAAAGACAAAAACTACGAGCAGTACTTC
>TRBV10-3|TRBJ2-7|TRBD1|.
CAITPGQGWGQYF
TGTGCCATCACCCCCGGACAGGGTTGGGGGCAGTACTTC
>TRBV5-4|TRBJ1-5|TRBD1|.
CASSLEYRGNQPQHF
TGTGCCAGCAGCTTGGAGTACAGGGGGAATCAGCCCCAGCATTTT
>TRBV5-1|TRBJ2-1|TRBD2|.
CASTPTGGNTGTSGYNEQFF
TGCGCCAGCACCCCGACAGGGGGGAACACCGGGACTAGCGGATACAATGAGCAGTTCTTC
>TRBV7-8|TRBJ2-1|TRBD2|.
CASSSFSGRAYNEQFF
TGTGCCAGCAGCTCCTTTAGCGGGAGGGCCTACAATGAGCAGTTCTTC
>TRBV11-1|TRBJ2-1|TRBD1|.
CASSLGGTDVNEQFF
TGTGCCAGCAGCTTAGGAGGGACAGATGTCAATGAGCAGTTCTTC
>TRBV14|TRBJ2-1|TRBD2|.
CASSQGVKAGGGNEQFF
TGTGCCAGCAGCCAAGGGGTAAAAGCGGGAGGAGGGAATGAGCAGTTCTTC
>TRBV9|TRBJ2-3|TRBD2|few
CASSRGLAGSASGTQYF
TGTGCCAGCTCCAGGGGACTAGCGGGATCGGCTTCGGGTACGCAGTATTTT
>TRBV4-3|TRBJ1-1|.|.
CASRRALNTEAFF
TGCGCCAGCCGGAGAGCTTTGAACACTGAAGCTTTCTTT
>TRBV5-1|TRBJ2-3|TRBD2|.
CASSTTSGRSDTQYF
TGCGCCAGCAGCACGACTAGCGGGAGATCCGATACGCAGTATTTT
>TRBV4-1|TRBJ1-4|TRBD1|.
CASSPGQGREKLFF
TGCGCCAGCAGCCCGGGACAGGGCCGTGAAAAACTGTTTTTT
>TRBV7-9|TRBJ1-5|.|few
CASSQRRQVLRGNQPQHF
TGTGCCAGCAGCCAGAGGAGACAGGTACTAAGAGGCAATCAGCCCCAGCATTTT
>TRBV4-1|TRBJ2-3|TRBD2|.
CASSPTFLAGVTDTQYF
TGCGCCAGCAGCCCCACTTTCCTAGCGGGAGTCACAGATACGCAGTATTTT
>TRBV4-3|TRBJ2-3|TRBD1|.
CASSQGTGVADTQYF
TGCGCCAGCAGCCAAGGGACAGGGGTCGCAGATACGCAGTATTTT
>TRBV29-1|TRBJ2-1|TRBD2|few
CSVVGSGRFSSYNEQFF
TGCAGCGTTGTCGGTAGCGGGAGATTTAGCTCCTACAATGAGCAGTTCTTC
>TRBV10-2|TRBJ2-3|.|.
CASRGTGYRTDTQYF
TGCGCCAGCCGAGGAACAGGGTATAGAACAGATACGCAGTATTTT
>TRBV5-1|TRBJ2-2|.|.
CASSLVQASTGELFF
TGCGCCAGCAGCTTGGTCCAGGCGAGCACCGGGGAGCTGTTTTTT
>TRBV5-1|TRBJ2-1|.|.
CASSFDALVMVRFF
TGCGCCAGCAGCTTCGACGCACTAGTGATGGTTCGGTTCTTC
>TRBV7-2|TRBJ2-5|.|.
CASSLVASRGETQYF
TGTGCCAGCAGCTTAGTGGCGAGCCGGGGAGAGACCCAGTACTTC
>TRBV10-2|TRBJ1-5|.|few
CASTDQGRENQPQHF
TGCGCCAGCACTGACCAGGGCAGGGAAAATCAGCCCCAGCATTTT
>TRBV5-1|TRBJ2-1|.|.
CASSSRQGSYNEQFF
TGCGCCAGCAGCTCACGGCAGGGTTCCTACAATGAGCAGTTCTTC
>TRBV10-2|TRBJ1-1|.|.
CASNRQPGEAFF
TGCGCCAGCAATCGACAGCCGGGTGAAGCTTTCTTT